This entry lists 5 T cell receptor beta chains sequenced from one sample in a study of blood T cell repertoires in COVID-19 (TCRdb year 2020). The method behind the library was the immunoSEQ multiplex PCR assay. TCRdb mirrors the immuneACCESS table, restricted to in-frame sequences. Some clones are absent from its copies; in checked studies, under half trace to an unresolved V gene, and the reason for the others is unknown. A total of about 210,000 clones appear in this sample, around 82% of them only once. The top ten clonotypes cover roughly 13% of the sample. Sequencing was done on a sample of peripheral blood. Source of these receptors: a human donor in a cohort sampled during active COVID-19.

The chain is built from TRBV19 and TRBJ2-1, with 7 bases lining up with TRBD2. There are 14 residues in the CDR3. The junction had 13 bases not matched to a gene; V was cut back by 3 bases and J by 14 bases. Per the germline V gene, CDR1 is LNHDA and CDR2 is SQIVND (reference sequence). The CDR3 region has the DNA TGTGCCAGTAGTATGGCTAGCGGAACCCAATTGAAGTTCTTC. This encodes CASSMASGTQLKFF. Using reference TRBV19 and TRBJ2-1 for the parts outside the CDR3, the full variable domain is DGGITQSPKYLFRKEGQNVTLSCEQNLNHDAMYWYRQDPGQGLRLIYYSQIVNDFQKGDIAEGYSVSREKKESFPLTVTSAQKNPTAFYLCASSMASGTQLKFFGPGTRLTVL.

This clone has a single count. The CDR3 is CATGQGVVQPQHF. Written as DNA, the CDR3 is TGTGCCACGGGACAGGGAGTGGTTCAGCCCCAGCATTTT. The chain recombines TRBV2 with TRBJ1-5; 9 bases match TRBD1. Germline lookup yields CDR1 SNHLY and CDR2 FYNNEI. The ends lost 10 bases at V and 6 bases at J; junction bases unmatched: 7. The CDR3 is made up of 13 amino acids. The entire variable domain, with the rest obtained from reference TRBV2 and TRBJ1-5, is as follows: EPEVTQTPSHQVTQMGQEVILRCVPISNHLYFYWYRQILGQKVEFLVSFYNNEISEKSEIFDDQFSVERPDGSNFTLKIRSTKLEDSAMYFCATGQGVVQPQHFGDGTRLSIL.

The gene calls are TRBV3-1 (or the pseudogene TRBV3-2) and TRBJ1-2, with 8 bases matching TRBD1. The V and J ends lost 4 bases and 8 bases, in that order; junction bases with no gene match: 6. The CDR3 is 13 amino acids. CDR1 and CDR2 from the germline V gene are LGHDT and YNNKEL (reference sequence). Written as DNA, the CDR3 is TGTGCCAGCAGCCGGACAGGGCAGAAAGGCTACACCTTC. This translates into CASSRTGQKGYTF.

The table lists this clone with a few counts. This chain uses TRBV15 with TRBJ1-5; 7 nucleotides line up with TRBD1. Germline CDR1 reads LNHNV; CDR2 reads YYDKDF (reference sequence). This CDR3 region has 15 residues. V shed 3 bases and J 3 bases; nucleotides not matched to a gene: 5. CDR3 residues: CATSSETGVNQPQHF. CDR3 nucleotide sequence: TGTGCCACCAGCAGCGAAACAGGGGTCAATCAGCCCCAGCATTTT.

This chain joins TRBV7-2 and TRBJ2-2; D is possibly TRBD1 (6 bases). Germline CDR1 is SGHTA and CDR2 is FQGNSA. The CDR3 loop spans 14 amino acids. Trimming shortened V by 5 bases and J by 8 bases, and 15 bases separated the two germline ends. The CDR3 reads CASSQQRDRGELFF. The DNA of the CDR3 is TGTGCCAGCAGCCAACAAAGAGACAGGGGGGAGCTGTTTTTT. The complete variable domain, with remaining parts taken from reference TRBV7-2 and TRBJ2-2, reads GAGVSQSPSNKVTEKGKDVELRCDPISGHTALYWYRQSLGQGLEFLIYFQGNSAPDKSGLPSDRFSAERTGGSVSTLTIQRTQQEDSAVYLCASSQQRDRGELFFGEGSRLTVL.